This T cell receptor (beta chain) was identified in a study of blood T cells in healthy people across ages. Together with a sample-barcoded 5' primer, a J-beta primer mix was included in a second PCR lasting 7 to 11 cycles. MiXCR, run by TCRdb on the 5' RACE reads, gives a single entry per CDR3 protein. The repertoire holds 780,000 or so distinct CDR3 sequences, with more than 55% as singletons. This CDR3 is 14 amino acids long. Germline CDR1 SGHRS, CDR2 YFSETQ. On this clonotype: One junction end disagrees with the germline gene, perhaps due to a read error.

This sequence was found in a man aged 40-49 years in good health. The chain employs TRBV5-1 and TRBJ2-7; D gene uncertain. Sequenced material: blood. The CDR3 loop is CATKNLQSSDEQYF. The CDR3 coding sequence is TGCGCCACCAAAAACCTGCAGAGCTCCGACGAGCAGTACTTC.